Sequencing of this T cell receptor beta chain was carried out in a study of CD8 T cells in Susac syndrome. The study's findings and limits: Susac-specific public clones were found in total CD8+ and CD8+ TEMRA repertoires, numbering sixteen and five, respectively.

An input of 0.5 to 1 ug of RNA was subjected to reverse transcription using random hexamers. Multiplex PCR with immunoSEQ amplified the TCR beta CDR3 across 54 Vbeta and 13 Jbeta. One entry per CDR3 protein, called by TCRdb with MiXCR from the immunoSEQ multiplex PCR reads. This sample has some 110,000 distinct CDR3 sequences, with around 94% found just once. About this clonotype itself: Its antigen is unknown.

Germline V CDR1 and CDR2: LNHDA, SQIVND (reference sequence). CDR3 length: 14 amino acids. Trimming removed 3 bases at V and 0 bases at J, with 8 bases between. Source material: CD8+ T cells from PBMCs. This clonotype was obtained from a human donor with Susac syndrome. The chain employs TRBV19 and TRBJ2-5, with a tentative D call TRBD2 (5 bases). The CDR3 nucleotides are TGTGCCAGTAGTATTGACGGGAACCAAGAGACCCAGTACTTC. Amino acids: CASSIDGNQETQYF.